This T cell receptor beta chain comes out of a study of blood T cell repertoires in COVID-19. Study details: The cDNA or gDNA used as material had been derived from T cells, B-cell-depleted T cells, or PBMCs.

Methods used by the authors: Estimates of nucleated cell counts were drawn from the amplification of reference gene primers. Assay used: immunoSEQ multiplex PCR; TCRdb lists only in-frame clones, some missing. That table supplies the V and J calls and clone size; D and trimming were determined from the DNA. Of about 99,000 clones listed, 84% are singletons. The CDR3 runs 14 residues. Germline V CDR1 and CDR2: MNHEY, SMNVEV (reference sequence). With 3 bases removed from V and 1 base from J, the gap between germline ends came to 9 bases. Sequenced input: peripheral blood. The sequence derives from a man aged 65 to 85 with active or convalescent COVID-19. The J gene is TRBJ2-5, the V gene TRBV27; the D is unclear. This chain's CDR3 is CASSFPGSQETQYF. The CDR3 nucleotides are TGTGCCAGCAGTTTTCCCGGGTCCCAAGAGACCCAGTACTTC.